This T cell receptor beta chain was recorded in a study of blood T cell repertoires in COVID-19. In the original workflow: Amplification of reference gene primers was used by the study to estimate nucleated cell counts. Measured with immunoSEQ multiplex PCR; TCRdb has only the in-frame clones, and not every one. Clonal size and the V and J genes are those of that table, whereas D and trimming came from the DNA. The table shows about 180,000 clones, with 88% occurring only once. This clone was counted once. Sequenced input: PBMCs or T cells enriched from blood (not recorded which). This receptor was identified in a woman under 30 who had recovered from COVID-19.

The CDR3 is CASSPGLAGPDTQYF. The CDR3 coding sequence is TGTGCCAGCAGTCCGGGACTAGCGGGGCCAGATACGCAGTATTTT. V is TRBV28 and J is TRBJ2-3; 13 bases are a match to TRBD2. CDR3 size: 15 residues. V lost 5 bases, J lost 4 bases, and 3 bases stayed unmatched. Germline lookup yields CDR1 MDHEN and CDR2 SYDVKM.